This TCR beta chain is drawn from a study of shared clonotypes between healthy human individuals. Libraries were prepared by immunoSEQ multiplex PCR; TCRdb keeps only in-frame clonotypes and omits some of them. The table records fewer than 850,000 clones, around 90% of them present only once. To make CD8 memory, CD45RO+ cells were put together with CCR7-negative CD45RA+ TemRA cells. Study-level results: Though the depth was large, rarefaction showed that sorted-subset sequencing was incomplete.

About this clone: Its antigen is unknown.

Germline V gene data show CDR1 as GTSNPN and CDR2 as SVGIG (reference sequence). V was cut by 5 bases and J by 5 bases, with 18 bases left in between. This CDR3 is 14 amino acids long. Sequencing was carried out using memory CD8+ T cells from PBMCs. Subset defined: CD45RO+ cells pooled with CCR7-negative TemRA cells. The source of this sequence is a man aged 18 to 30 in good health. Some clones in this sample may be carry-over from other donors' samples. The genes are TRBV30 and TRBJ2-5, with D possibly called TRBD1 or TRBD2 (6 bases each). In nucleotides, the CDR3 is TGTGCCTGGGAGAAGAGGGGGGCTCAGGAGACCCAGTACTTC. It yields the protein CAWEKRGAQETQYF.